This T cell receptor (beta chain) was retrieved from a study of T cells expressing NK-cell markers (TCRdb year 2020). About the investigation overall: In sorted CD3+CD56+NKG2C+, CD3+CD56+NKG2C- and CD3+CD56-NKG2C+ T-cell subsets from roughly 8 donors, TCR beta-chain repertoires were profiled. Of the eight sequenced donors, seven were found to be HCMV-seropositive and one was found to be HCMV-seronegative. Libraries were sequenced as 2 x 150 bp reads on Illumina HiSeq 2000/2500, MiSeq or NextSeq. All eight donors whose samples were sequenced were randomly selected healthy volunteers, three of them men and five women. Here is what the overall study found, with its caveats: Those dominant clonotypes were again the most abundant among CD3+CD56-NKG2C+ cells in a few donors, at roughly 25-60.1%. In over five donors, the dominant CD3+CD56+NKG2C+ clonotypes were among the top 10 CD8+ clonotypes and accounted for about 1.0-7.5% of CD8+ T cells. Whether the expanded NKG2C-expressing T cell clones were specific for HCMV antigens was left unclear.

As concerns this clonotype: Its binding antigen is unknown.

Data came from an Illumina HiSeq 2000. TCR beta cDNA libraries were made by 5'RACE template switching that added a universal primer site and unique molecular identifiers. cDNA synthesis was primed from the TCR beta constant segment and was followed by two successive PCR amplification steps. Processing in the source paper ran as follows. MIGEC was used to demultiplex reads and group reads by UMI, and MiTCR was used to assemble and quantify clonotypes. To exclude erroneous sequences, any TCR cDNA sequence not supported by at least two reads was discarded. The tcR package was used for downstream repertoire analysis, and clonotypes were matched between fractions using CDR3 nucleotide sequence together with V segment. VDJmatch was used to annotate antigen specificity against VDJdb, with one amino acid substitution in CDR3 allowed. TCRdb reprocessed the sequencing reads and holds a single record per CDR3 protein sequence, with no DNA. The V and J calls here are based on TCRdb, not the publication. The table kept for this sample lists 250,000 or so distinct CDR3 sequences. Roughly 4.2% of the sample lies in the top ten.

To determine HCMV serostatus, a commercial ELISA kit was used to detect HCMV-specific IgG in serum. Ficoll density gradient centrifugation was used to isolate peripheral blood mononuclear cells from blood. The sequence was obtained from a woman between 18 and 70 years old in good health. The sequencing input was blood T cells: a sorted CD56 or NKG2C T cell subset, CD4+ or CD8+ T cells, or bulk PBMC T cells (not recorded which).

The CDR3 reads as follows: CASSQSVVPNSPLHF. The chain links TRBV16 with TRBJ1-6; without DNA, the TCRdb call of TRBD1 cannot be checked. As encoded in the germline V gene, CDR1 is KGHSY while CDR2 is FQNENV. The CDR3 goes from the cysteine to the phenylalanine over 15 residues. A DNA sequence was not provided.